Listed here are 31 T cell receptor beta chains from one sample, sequenced in a study of blood T cells in healthy people across ages. The authors ran a second PCR of roughly 7 to 11 cycles using a sample-barcoded 5' primer and a J-beta primer mix. TCRdb called the 5' RACE reads again in MiXCR, with one record for every CDR3 protein. The sample holds under 2,000,000 distinct CDR3 sequences, roughly 52% seen once. Sequences were obtained from blood. These TCRs come from a woman aged 40 to 50 in good health.

The chain couples TRBV4-2 to TRBJ2-5; TRBD2 might be the D (6 bases). The V end was cut by 0 bases, the J end by 5 bases, with 13 bases between. The CDR3 totals 15 residues. The germline gives CDR1 LGHNA, CDR2 YNFKEQ. CDR3 in amino acids: CASSQEAGNLETQYF. In nucleotides, the CDR3 is TGTGCCAGCAGCCAAGAAGCGGGTAACTTGGAGACCCAGTACTTC.

The chain couples TRBV6-4 to TRBJ2-1; D perhaps matches TRBD2 (5 bases). The CDR3 runs to 15 residues. Deletions cut 4 bases from V and 1 base from J, with 11 bases between. Germline V gene data show CDR1 as MRHNA and CDR2 as SNTAGT. The CDR3: CASSARGNSYNEQFF. CDR3 bases: TGTGCCAGCAGTGCTCGAGGGAATTCCTACAATGAGCAGTTCTTC.

This chain uses TRBV5-1 with TRBJ2-3; 12 bases are shared with TRBD1. Losses at the gene ends were 1 base for V and 6 bases for J; bases not matched to a gene: 6. Germline assignment: CDR1 SGHRS and CDR2 YFSETQ. The CDR3 consists of 16 residues. CDR3 in amino acids: CASSLTGTGGVDTQYF. The CDR3 DNA reads TGCGCCAGCAGCTTGACCGGGACAGGGGGCGTGGATACGCAGTATTTT.

This rearrangement joins TRBV27 to TRBJ2-4; D gene uncertain. The CDR3 spans 14 residues. Germline CDR1 reads MNHEY; CDR2 reads SMNVEV (reference sequence). Trimming removed 3 bases at V and 5 bases at J, with 11 bases between. Here the CDR3 reads CASSLTGNQNIQYF. CDR3 DNA: TGTGCCAGCAGTTTGACGGGCAACCAAAACATTCAGTACTTC.

The rearrangement links TRBV27 to TRBJ2-7; 12 bases map to TRBD2. The end of the DNA aligns better with TRBJ2-5, so the J call may be wrong. Germline lookup yields CDR1 MNHEY and CDR2 SMNVEV (reference sequence). This CDR3 has 15 residues. CDR3 residues: CASSPPGLAGKTQYF. DNA for the CDR3: TGTGCCAGCAGTCCCCCCGGACTAGCGGGGAAGACCCAGTACTTC.

The V call is TRBV5-6, the J call TRBJ2-6; D unresolved. Germline-derived CDR1 and CDR2 are SGHDT and YYEEEE. Trimming left V 5 bases short and J 0 bases short, with 9 bases between. This CDR3 region has 15 residues. The CDR3 nucleotides read TGTGCCAGCAGGACCGAGTACTCTGGGGCCAACGTCCTGACTTTC. The encoded protein is CASRTEYSGANVLTF. Full variable domain (missing parts from reference TRBV5-6 and TRBJ2-6): DAGVTQSPTHLIKTRGQQVTLRCSPKSGHDTVSWYQQALGQGPQFIFQYYEEEERQRGNFPDRFSGHQFPNYSSELNVNALLLGDSALYLCASRTEYSGANVLTFGAGSRLTVL.

This clonotype was observed once. One junction end does not reproduce the germline sequence, and a read error may be involved. The chain links TRBV7-9 to TRBJ1-2; a possible D gene is TRBD1 (5 bases). The germline V gene encodes CDR1 SEHNR and CDR2 FQNEAQ (reference sequence). The CDR3 loop spans 15 amino acids. The CDR3 bases are TGTCCCAGCAGCTTAGGGGAGTCAAGTCACTATGGCTACACCTTC. Encoded protein: CPSSLGESSHYGYTF.

The chain is built from TRBV6-2 or TRBV6-3 and TRBJ2-3; D is uncertain. The CDR3 is made up of 11 amino acids. V lost 8 bases, J lost 5 bases, and 8 bases lay in between. From germline, CDR1 is MNHEY and CDR2 SVGEGT. The CDR3 sequence is CASGRLDTQYF. CDR3 nucleotides: TGTGCCAGCGGCAGGTTAGATACGCAGTATTTT.

The chain recombines TRBV4-3 with TRBJ2-1; 8 positions match TRBD2. Germline loops: CDR1 LGHNA, CDR2 YSLEER. This CDR3 has 18 amino acids. Unmatched junction bases numbered 12, after V lost 3 bases and J lost 2 bases. The CDR3 bases are TGCGCCAGCAGCCAGTACAGTATTACTAGCGGCACCTACAATGAGCAGTTCTTC. Amino acids: CASSQYSITSGTYNEQFF.

Points on this clonotype: The germline gene is not matched at one end of the junction; a read error may be the cause. The rearrangement uses TRBV5-1 and TRBJ2-5, with 14 bases matching TRBD2. The CDR3 has 17 residues. Germline assignment: CDR1 SGHRS and CDR2 YFSETQ. The CDR3 region is CASSSRLAGGPRETRYF. In nucleotides, the CDR3 is TGCGCCAGCAGCTCGCGACTAGCGGGGGGGCCTCGTGAGACCCGGTACTTC.

This clonotype was observed a single time. The gene calls are TRBV2 and TRBJ2-1, with 8 bases that match TRBD2. The junction had 7 bases not matched to a gene; V was cut back by 8 bases and J by 4 bases. This CDR3 has 14 amino acids. CDR1 is SNHLY, CDR2 FYNNEI, per germline. CDR3 DNA sequence: TGTGCCAGCTTACCGGGACTAGGTTACAATGAGCAGTTCTTC. Translating it yields CASLPGLGYNEQFF.

The V and J genes are TRBV4-1 and TRBJ2-3; TRBD2 might be the D (7 bases). Trimming removed 6 bases from V and 6 bases from J, with 16 bases in between. The germline V gene has CDR1 MGHRA and CDR2 YSYEKL. The CDR3 consists of 14 residues. This CDR3 is CASRLGGATDTQYF. The DNA for the CDR3 is TGCGCCAGCAGACTTGGGGGGGCCACCGATACGCAGTATTTT.

This clonotype appeared a few times. This sequence joins TRBV12-3 or TRBV12-4 and TRBJ2-4, with D possibly being TRBD1 (6 bases). The CDR3 totals 11 residues. V lost 3 bases and J lost 13, with 10 bases in between. The CDR3 coding sequence is TGTGCCAGCAGTTTGAGGGGGTCCCAGTACTTC. Translating gives CASSLRGSQYF.

The chain recombines TRBV6-2 or TRBV6-3 with TRBJ2-5; 7 positions match TRBD2. Germline trimming cut 6 bases from V and 0 bases from J; bases unmatched to any gene: 13. Germline V lookup: CDR1 MNHEY, CDR2 SVGEGT. The CDR3 has 17 residues. The CDR3 loop is CASRPAQRGDYQETQYF. The CDR3 DNA reads TGTGCCAGCAGACCCGCCCAACGGGGGGACTACCAAGAGACCCAGTACTTC.

V usage is TRBV10-3 and J usage is TRBJ1-2; 7 bases match TRBD1. The CDR3 covers 13 residues. The germline V gene has CDR1 ENHRY and CDR2 SYGVKD. V shed 6 bases, J shed 6 bases, and the junction held 7 bases outside the gene matches. The CDR3 coding sequence is TGTGCCATCAGGGGGACAGTCCCCGATGGCTACACCTTC. Protein product: CAIRGTVPDGYTF.

This clonotype occurred a few times. The chain recombines TRBV7-9 with TRBJ2-7; 8 bases are shared with TRBD1. CDR3 length: 15 amino acids. Trimming took 5 bases from V and 3 from J; bases not matched to a gene: 9. CDR1 SEHNR and CDR2 FQNEAQ come from the germline V gene (reference sequence). CDR3 in DNA: TGTGCCAGCAGCCAAGGCCGGGACAGGTTCTACGAGCAGTACTTC. As protein: CASSQGRDRFYEQYF.

In its sample, this clonotype was seen a few times. The V call is TRBV7-9, the J call TRBJ1-2; 7 nucleotides line up with TRBD1. This CDR3 contains 15 residues. V was pared by 1 base and J by 4 bases, with 6 bases of the junction left unmatched. The V gene's germline CDR1 is SEHNR and CDR2 FQNEAQ (reference sequence). Here the CDR3 reads CASSLEQGKVYGYTF. CDR3 nucleotides: TGTGCCAGCAGCTTAGAACAGGGGAAGGTCTATGGCTACACCTTC.

V and J are TRBV7-2 and TRBJ2-3, with TRBD2 matching 15 bases. The junction had 3 bases not matched to a gene; V was cut back by 1 base and J by 7 bases. The CDR3 runs 16 residues. Germline V CDR1 and CDR2: SGHTA, FQGNSA. CDR3 region: CASSLGTSGGAYTQYF. CDR3 nucleotides: TGTGCCAGCAGCTTAGGGACTAGCGGGGGGGCATATACGCAGTATTTT.

This clonotype was picked up a small number of times. CDR3 amino acids: CASSLAVGSTQYF. For the CDR3, the DNA is TGTGCCAGCAGCTTAGCGGTGGGTAGTACGCAGTATTTT. The V call is TRBV7-9, the J call TRBJ2-3; no reliable D call. V lost 0 bases and J lost 8, with 9 bases in between. This CDR3 region has 13 residues. Per germline, CDR1 SEHNR and CDR2 FQNEAQ (reference sequence).

V usage is TRBV6-2 or TRBV6-3 and J usage is TRBJ2-7; tentatively, D is TRBD1 (6 bases). V was shortened by 6 bases and J by 9 bases, with 18 bases between the two germline ends. The germline V gene encodes CDR1 MNHEY and CDR2 SVGEGT. This CDR3 region has 13 residues. DNA for the CDR3: TGTGCCAGCAGACCAACAGGGCCGGTTGGGCAGTACTTC. As protein: CASRPTGPVGQYF.

The genes are TRBV3-1 and TRBJ2-1; the match to TRBD2 covers 7 bases. J lost 6 bases, V lost 2 bases, and 4 bases had no gene match. The germline CDR1 and CDR2 sequences are LGHDT and YNNKEL (reference sequence). The CDR3 is made up of 14 amino acids. Written as DNA, the CDR3 is TGTGCCAGCAGCCAAAGAGCGGGGCTCAATGAGCAGTTCTTC. It yields the protein CASSQRAGLNEQFF.

In its sample, this clonotype was seen a few times. This chain joins TRBV7-2 and TRBJ2-7; 7 nucleotides line up with TRBD1. V gave up 6 bases and J gave up 3 bases; unmatched junction bases: 8. Germline V lookup: CDR1 SGHTA, CDR2 FQGNSA. There are 14 residues in the CDR3. CDR3 nucleotides: TGTGCCAGCAGGCGTAGGGACAGTTACTACGAGCAGTACTTC. Translated, it gives CASRRRDSYYEQYF.

The chain couples TRBV5-1 to TRBJ2-5; 9 bases match TRBD2. V trimming: 6 bases; J trimming: 13 bases; junction bases outside the gene matches: 19. Germline values: CDR1 SGHRS, CDR2 YFSETQ. The CDR3 sequence is 15 residues long. This CDR3 is CASTKGLATRNERYF. The CDR3 region has the DNA TGCGCCAGCACAAAGGGACTAGCCACGAGGAATGAGCGGTACTTC.

The chain is built from TRBV5-5 and TRBJ2-7; TRBD2 aligns across 15 bases. Germline trimming cut 0 bases from V and 6 bases from J; bases unmatched to any gene: 13. Germline V gene sequence: CDR1 SGHKS, CDR2 YYEKEE (reference sequence). This CDR3 is built from 19 residues. Here the CDR3 reads CASSLDWGTSGGFSLEQYF. CDR3 bases: TGTGCCAGCAGCTTGGATTGGGGGACTAGCGGGGGGTTCTCTCTCGAGCAGTACTTC. Complete variable domain (other parts from reference TRBV5-5 and TRBJ2-7): DAGVTQSPTHLIKTRGQQVTLRCSPISGHKSVSWYQQVLGQGPQFIFQYYEKEERGRGNFPDRFSARQFPNYSSELNVNALLLGDSALYLCASSLDWGTSGGFSLEQYFGPGTRLTVT.

This clonotype was seen a handful of times. The gene calls are TRBV3-1 and TRBJ2-3; tentative D call: TRBD1 (5 bases). CDR1 LGHDT and CDR2 YNNKEL come from the germline V gene (reference sequence). CDR3 length: 17 amino acids. The germline V and J ends were trimmed by 1 base and 0 bases, with 14 bases remaining between them. This chain's CDR3 is CASSQGARRVSTDTQYF. The CDR3 DNA sequence: TGTGCCAGCAGCCAAGGCGCTCGCAGGGTAAGCACAGATACGCAGTATTTT.

The V gene is TRBV21-1, the J gene TRBJ2-6; the table gives TRBD1 as D, unverified against the DNA. TRBV21-1 is listed as a pseudogene. The CDR3 extends over 17 amino acids. The CDR3 is CASSKDDRGSGANVLTF. The CDR3 DNA follows: TGTGCCAGCAGCAAAGATGACAGGGGCTCTGGGGCCAACGTCCTGACTTTC.

The V and J genes are TRBV11-2 and TRBJ2-7; 10 bases are shared with TRBD2. Losses at the gene ends were 5 bases for V and 7 bases for J; bases not matched to a gene: 17. Germline values: CDR1 SGHAT, CDR2 FQNNGV. The CDR3 is 17 amino acids. The CDR3 loop is CASSPRVLAGSSYEQYF. CDR3 nucleotides: TGTGCCAGCAGCCCACGGGTACTAGCGGGGTCGTCGTATGAGCAGTACTTC.

This clonotype was recorded at least ten times. This chain uses TRBV7-3 with TRBJ2-5; 7 nucleotides align to TRBD2. The CDR3 runs to 14 residues. The trim removed 6 bases at V and 5 bases at J, leaving 9 bases unmatched. The germline V gene has CDR1 SGHTA and CDR2 FQGTGA. The CDR3, as DNA: TGTGCCAGCAGTGTCTCGGCGGGGGTTGAGACCCAGTACTTC. It specifies CASSVSAGVETQYF. Full variable domain (remainder filled in from reference TRBV7-3 and TRBJ2-5): GAGVSQTPSNKVTEKGKYVELRCDPISGHTALYWYRQSLGQGPEFLIYFQGTGAADDSGLPNDRFFAVRPEGSVSTLKIQRTERGDSAVYLCASSVSAGVETQYFGPGTRLLVL.

The chain combines TRBV5-1 with TRBJ2-7; D might be TRBD1 (5 bases). Trimming shortened V by 3 bases and J by 2 bases, and 18 bases separated the two germline ends. This CDR3 has 16 amino acids. Germline loops: CDR1 SGHRS, CDR2 YFSETQ. The CDR3 spells CASSSGPTGIAYEQYF. CDR3 nucleotide sequence: TGCGCCAGCAGCTCGGGCCCAACAGGAATTGCCTACGAGCAGTACTTC.

The chain uses TRBV29-1 and TRBJ2-7, with D possibly TRBD1 on 5 matching bases. Deletions cut 2 bases from V and 6 bases from J, with 11 bases between. The germline V gene encodes CDR1 SQVTM and CDR2 ANQGSEA. This CDR3 spans 12 amino acids. CDR3 protein: CSVEPQGREQYF. CDR3 nucleotide sequence: TGCAGCGTTGAACCCCAGGGTCGCGAGCAGTACTTC.

The CDR3 sequence: CASSVDTGGGILNEQFF. CDR3 nucleotide sequence: TGTGCCAGCAGCGTAGATACAGGGGGGGGTATTTTAAATGAGCAGTTCTTC. This rearrangement joins TRBV9 to TRBJ2-1; D may be TRBD1 (8 bases). The CDR3 totals 17 residues. The germline V gene has CDR1 SGDLS and CDR2 YYNGEE. The germline V and J ends were trimmed by 0 bases and 7 bases, with 20 bases remaining between them.